This TCR beta chain was recorded in a study of control samples from healthy donors and cancer patients. This clone has more than one count but fewer than ten. TCRdb's copy holds only in-frame clones and misses some; the assay was immunoSEQ multiplex PCR. The sample has approximately 84,000 clones, roughly 91% seen once. Per germline, CDR1 LGHNA and CDR2 YNFKEQ. J lost 1 base, V lost 6 bases, and 8 bases had no gene match. The CDR3 has 15 amino acids. The chain is built from TRBV4-2 and TRBJ1-2, with 7 bases matching TRBD1. The source is a man aged 25 to 40 in good health. Sequenced: blood. CDR3 protein: CASRPPGQSNYGYTF. DNA of the CDR3: TGTGCCAGCAGACCCCCGGGACAGAGTAACTATGGCTACACCTTC.